This note documents a single T cell receptor beta chain sequence. No antigen is known for it. Ranging in age from about 6 to 100, the donors were healthy Caucasian individuals from Russia. Then a second PCR, running about 7 to 11 cycles, was carried out with a sample-barcoded 5' primer and a J-beta primer mix. Per sample, CDR3-containing paired-end reads numbered at least 2.5 million. TCRdb reprocessed the 5' RACE reads via MiXCR and lists one record per CDR3 protein. The sample has hundreds of thousands of distinct CDR3 sequences, less than 35% seen once. This sample was included in a study of blood T cells in healthy people across ages. Study observations and caveats: Donor CMV status, an unknown factor, possibly confounded changes in expanded clonotypes. In long-lived donors, naive CD4+ cell counts and diversity exceeded those of aged donors.

CDR3 length: 19 residues. In germline, CDR1 is GTSNPN, CDR2 SVGIG (reference sequence). J lost 1 base, V lost 3 bases, and 12 bases had no gene match. The chain has TRBV30 and TRBJ2-3, with 14 bases fitting TRBD2. The origin of this receptor is a woman at least 80 years old in good health. The material sequenced was blood. The CDR3 DNA reads as TGTGCCTGGAGCTCGACTAGCGGGGGGGCAGGTGGAGGCACAGATACGCAGTATTTT. It encodes CAWSSTSGGAGGGTDTQYF.